The source of this TCR beta chain is a study of CD4 T cells in relation to SARS-CoV-2 and coronaviruses. Study context: PBMCs were cultured with antigen for over nine days before TCR beta sequencing.

In regard to this clone: Antigen unknown.

The unexposed donors gave CD4+ T cells in about 2011-2018, prior to COVID-19. The cells were cultured for 9 to 11 days before CD4+ T cells were isolated. Testing used SARS-CoV-2 S/N and four cold-coronavirus spikes on unexposed-donor CD4+ T cells, cells permitting. Each well had approximately 2.2 million PBMCs in around 5% human AB serum with IL-2. Germline CDR1 SEHNR, CDR2 FQNEAQ (reference sequence). This CDR3 has 13 residues. The V gene lost 5 bases and the J gene lost 4 bases, with 9 bases spanning the gap. The method was immunoSEQ multiplex PCR; TCRdb's version includes in-frame clones alone and lacks a portion of them. Of 15,000 to 20,000 clones listed, approximately 80% are singletons.

The rearrangement links TRBV7-9 to TRBJ1-5; no reliable D call. Sequenced input: CD4+ T cells from PBMCs, cultured in vitro. This TCR was recovered from a human donor in good health. CDR3 protein: CASSQSGNQPQHF. CDR3 DNA sequence: TGTGCCAGCAGCCAAAGCGGGAATCAGCCCCAGCATTTT.